The clone carrying this T cell receptor (beta chain) was recorded a few times. This specimen belongs to a study of blood T cell repertoires in COVID-19. Resolution of symptoms, clearance, or two negative PCRs was present in recovered Cohort 3 donors. Authors' data handling: Amplified reference gene primers provided the basis for estimating nucleated cell counts. Assay used: immunoSEQ multiplex PCR; TCRdb lists only in-frame clones, some missing. V and J calls plus clone size are reproduced from that table; the DNA served to infer D and trimming. The sample yields approximately 200,000 clones, 70% to 90% seen once. Per the germline V gene, CDR1 is GTSNPN and CDR2 is SVGIG (reference sequence). CDR3 length equals 15 residues. The germline V and J ends were trimmed by 5 bases and 7 bases, with 20 bases remaining between them.

This TCR derives from a man aged 35 to 55 who had recovered from COVID-19. J is TRBJ1-4 and V is TRBV30; tentatively, D is TRBD1 (5 bases). The sample was PBMCs or T cells enriched from blood (not recorded which). The DNA of the CDR3 is TGTGCCTGGCGCTTTGGTAGGGGTAACGGTGAAAAACTGTTTTTT. As protein: CAWRFGRGNGEKLFF.